This is a list of T cell receptor beta chains from one sample in a study of OX40 agonist ivuxolimab in advanced cancers. The assay was immunoSEQ multiplex PCR, and TCRdb's table has in-frame clones only and misses some. The profile shows about 53,000 clones, 75% to 80% of them singletons. Sequenced material: CD4+ or CD8+ T cells sorted from blood, taken in a trial of the OX40 agonist ivuxolimab. The receptors originated from an adult with an advanced solid tumor such as melanoma, head and neck, liver or kidney cancer. Each CDR3 is given with its conserved first and last residue. The D gene is left open where the match is weak. Size is stated for part of the rows, as once, few or many counts, or as a class when the clone is expanded.

V	J	D	size	CDR3	DNA
TRBV4-2	TRBJ1-1	-	-	CASSQGMGSNTEAFF	TGTGCCAGCAGCCAAGGAATGGGGTCGAACACTGAAGCTTTCTTT
TRBV12-5	TRBJ2-4	TRBD2	-	CASGLMGLAENIQYF	TGTGCTAGTGGTCTAATGGGGCTAGCGGAAAACATTCAGTACTTC
TRBV19	TRBJ2-6	-	-	CASSIGGTGANVLTF	TGTGCCAGTAGTATTGGAGGTACTGGGGCCAACGTCCTGACTTTC
TRBV18	TRBJ1-1	-	-	CASSQVGQEAFF	TGTGCCAGCTCACAGGTCGGACAGGAAGCTTTCTTT
TRBV2	TRBJ1-2	-	-	CASSDPGTSESHGYTF	TGTGCCAGCAGTGATCCCGGGACAAGTGAATCTCATGGCTACACCTTC
TRBV5-4	TRBJ2-3	-	-	CASSLGGSADTQYF	TGTGCCAGCAGCTTGGGGGGCTCGGCAGATACGCAGTATTTT
TRBV2	TRBJ2-3	-	-	CASLENRVTDTQYF	TGTGCCAGCTTGGAGAATCGAGTGACAGATACGCAGTATTTT
TRBV6-6	TRBJ1-2	-	-	CASSTGAWRSYTF	TGTGCCAGCAGCACCGGGGCTTGGAGATCCTACACCTTC
TRBV4-1	TRBJ2-4	TRBD2	-	CASSRGLAGGPVNIQYF	TGCGCCAGCAGCCGGGGACTAGCGGGAGGGCCGGTAAACATTCAGTACTTC
TRBV4-1	TRBJ1-5	TRBD1	-	CASSQGQGAISNQPQHF	TGCGCCAGCAGCCAAGGACAGGGGGCAATTAGCAATCAGCCCCAGCATTTT
TRBV25-1	TRBJ1-1	TRBD1	-	CASSGMPGQGNTEAFF	TGTGCCAGCAGTGGGATGCCGGGACAGGGGAACACTGAAGCTTTCTTT
TRBV7-9	TRBJ1-2	TRBD1	-	CASSPGQAGGYTF	TGTGCCAGCAGCCCCGGACAGGCCGGGGGCTACACCTTC
TRBV6-5	TRBJ1-4	-	-	CASSLTTTNEKLFF	TGTGCCAGCAGCTTAACAACAACTAATGAAAAACTGTTTTTT
TRBV30	TRBJ1-4	TRBD1	few	CAWSLGRDRVF	TGTGCCTGGAGTCTTGGCCGGGACAGGGTTTTT
TRBV19	TRBJ1-5	-	-	CASSIGGYSNQPQHF	TGTGCCAGTAGTATAGGGGGGTATAGCAATCAGCCCCAGCATTTT
TRBV18	TRBJ2-2	-	-	CASSPVQITNTGELFF	TGTGCCAGCTCACCAGTACAGATAACTAACACCGGGGAGCTGTTTTTT
TRBV5-6	TRBJ2-7	-	-	CASSLAPGGGYEQYF	TGTGCCAGCAGCTTGGCACCCGGGGGAGGTTACGAGCAGTACTTC
TRBV5-1	TRBJ1-4	-	-	CASSEEHNEKLFF	TGCGCCAGCAGCGAAGAGCATAATGAAAAACTGTTTTTT
TRBV4-1	TRBJ2-7	-	-	CASSQEWPGDYEQYF	TGCGCCAGCAGCCAAGAGTGGCCAGGGGACTACGAGCAGTACTTC
TRBV6-5	TRBJ2-7	TRBD1	-	CASSHDRGGDEQYF	TGTGCCAGCAGCCATGACAGGGGTGGTGACGAGCAGTACTTC
TRBV29-1	TRBJ1-2	-	-	CSVEGSSYGYTF	TGCAGCGTTGAGGGTAGTAGCTATGGCTACACCTTC
TRBV5-4	TRBJ1-2	TRBD1	-	CASSANRGLYGYTF	TGTGCCAGCTCCGCGAACAGGGGGCTCTATGGCTACACCTTC
TRBV11-2	TRBJ1-1	-	-	CASSFQFGAFF	TGTGCCAGCAGCTTCCAGTTTGGAGCTTTCTTT
TRBV11-2	TRBJ1-1	-	once	CASSLDLVTEAFF	TGTGCCAGCAGCTTAGACCTAGTCACTGAAGCTTTCTTT
TRBV5-5	TRBJ2-5	TRBD2	once	CASSFGGQETQYF	TGTGCCAGCAGCTTCGGGGGGCAAGAGACCCAGTACTTC
TRBV29-1	TRBJ1-1	-	few	CSGQGQNTEAFF	TGCAGCGGTCAGGGTCAGAACACTGAAGCTTTCTTT
TRBV29-1	TRBJ2-1	-	-	CSVSRTGDVGNEQFF	TGCAGCGTTAGTAGGACGGGAGACGTGGGCAATGAGCAGTTCTTC
TRBV19	TRBJ1-2	TRBD1	once	CASSRDRGRYGYTF	TGTGCCAGTAGCCGGGACAGGGGGCGATATGGCTACACCTTC
TRBV6-6	TRBJ2-6	-	-	CASTKMTVSGANVLTF	TGTGCCAGCACCAAAATGACAGTTTCTGGGGCCAACGTCCTGACTTTC
TRBV29-1	TRBJ1-2	-	-	CSVETGRFGDYGYTF	TGCAGCGTCGAAACAGGGAGGTTCGGGGACTATGGCTACACCTTC
TRBV19	TRBJ2-6	-	-	CASRSGRTSGANVLTF	TGTGCCAGTAGATCGGGACGGACCTCTGGGGCCAACGTCCTGACTTTC
TRBV18	TRBJ1-1	TRBD1	-	CASSPGQQNTEAFF	TGTGCCAGCTCCCCGGGACAGCAAAACACTGAAGCTTTCTTT
TRBV19	TRBJ1-1	-	once	CASSTRDGLTEAFF	TGTGCCAGTAGCACCCGGGACGGCCTAACTGAAGCTTTCTTT
TRBV6-5	TRBJ1-2	TRBD1	-	CAIRTGRGGYTF	TGTGCCATTAGGACAGGGAGGGGTGGCTACACCTTC
TRBV15	TRBJ1-2	-	-	CATSRAFNQEDYGYTF	TGTGCCACCAGCAGAGCATTTAATCAGGAGGACTATGGCTACACCTTC
TRBV6-4	TRBJ1-2	TRBD1	-	CASSGDRFGGYTF	TGTGCCAGCAGCGGGGACAGATTCGGGGGCTACACCTTC
TRBV28	TRBJ2-1	TRBD2	-	CASSDGTSGLSSYNEQFF	TGTGCCAGCAGCGACGGGACTAGCGGTCTGAGCTCCTACAATGAGCAGTTCTTC
TRBV6-5	TRBJ2-7	TRBD2	-	CASSRLAGGRSEQYF	TGTGCCAGCAGTCGACTAGCGGGAGGGCGGAGCGAGCAGTACTTC
TRBV6-5	TRBJ1-2	-	-	CASSYARQIDGYTF	TGTGCCAGCAGTTACGCAAGACAGATAGATGGCTACACCTTC
TRBV5-1	TRBJ2-7	-	few	CASSTTDGVRDEQYF	TGCGCCAGCAGCACCACTGACGGGGTTAGGGACGAGCAGTACTTC
TRBV11-2	TRBJ2-1	-	few	CASSLTGRGIYNEQFF	TGTGCCAGCAGCCTCACAGGGAGGGGGATCTACAATGAGCAGTTCTTC
TRBV9	TRBJ1-1	-	few	CASSGEYAGDTEAFF	TGTGCCAGCAGCGGGGAATATGCAGGGGACACTGAAGCTTTCTTT
TRBV30	TRBJ2-1	TRBD2	-	CAWRPFRASGRTEQFF	TGTGCCTGGAGACCCTTCAGGGCTAGCGGGAGAACTGAGCAGTTCTTC
TRBV4-1	TRBJ2-5	-	-	CASSHPDFQETQYF	TGCGCCAGCAGCCACCCGGACTTCCAAGAGACCCAGTACTTC
TRBV7-3	TRBJ2-5	-	-	CASSFGQRETQYF	TGTGCCAGCAGCTTTGGACAGAGGGAGACCCAGTACTTC
TRBV19	TRBJ1-1	-	few	CASSIYPQVNTEAFF	TGTGCCAGTAGTATCTACCCCCAGGTGAACACTGAAGCTTTCTTT
TRBV10-2	TRBJ1-1	-	-	CASSDPGNTEAFF	TGCGCCAGCAGTGACCCTGGGAACACTGAAGCTTTCTTT
TRBV7-2	TRBJ1-2	TRBD1	-	CASSAGTGLHGYTF	TGTGCCAGCAGCGCAGGGACAGGGCTCCATGGCTACACCTTC
TRBV5-1	TRBJ1-4	-	-	CASSLGGASNEKLFF	TGCGCCAGCAGCTTGGGCGGGGCATCAAATGAAAAACTGTTTTTT
TRBV12-2	TRBJ1-1	-	once	CASRFKDTEAFF	TGTGCAAGTCGCTTTAAGGACACTGAAGCTTTCTTT
TRBV4-3	TRBJ2-1	TRBD2	-	CASGRSGGGEQFF	TGCGCCAGTGGGAGGAGCGGGGGCGGTGAGCAGTTCTTC